This TCR beta chain derives from a study of response to subunit inactivated influenza vaccine. Findings and caveats of the study: With each seasonal influenza vaccination, the authors suggested, few new T cells are recruited.

With 4 bases clipped from V and 9 bases from J, the junction kept 4 bases outside the gene matches. Germline CDR1 SNHLY, CDR2 FYNNEI. The length of the CDR3 is 13 residues. MiXCR, applied by TCRdb to the RT-PCR reads, yields one record per CDR3 protein. The table includes about 650,000 distinct CDR3 sequences, more than 15% detected once. The sample holds a few counts of this clonotype. Its antigen is unknown. This specimen was PBMCs from blood, taken roughly 12 days after vaccination. The chain joins TRBV2 to TRBJ2-3; 10 bases match TRBD1. The TCR was taken from a man aged 50 to 60 who received an inactivated influenza vaccine. The CDR3 DNA follows: TGTGCCAGCAGTGTGGGACAGGGGAGCACGCAGTATTTT. Amino acids: CASSVGQGSTQYF.